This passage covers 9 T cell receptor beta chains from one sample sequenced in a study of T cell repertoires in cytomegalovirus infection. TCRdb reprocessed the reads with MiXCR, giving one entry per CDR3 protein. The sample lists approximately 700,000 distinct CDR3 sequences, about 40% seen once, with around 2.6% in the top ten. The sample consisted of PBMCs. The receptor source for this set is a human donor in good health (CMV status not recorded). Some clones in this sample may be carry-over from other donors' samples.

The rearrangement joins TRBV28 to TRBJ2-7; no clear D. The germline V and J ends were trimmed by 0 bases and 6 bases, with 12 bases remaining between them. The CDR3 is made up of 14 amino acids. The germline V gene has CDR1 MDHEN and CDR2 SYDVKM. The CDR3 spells CASSLWSGVLEQYF. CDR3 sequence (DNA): TGTGCCAGCAGTTTATGGTCCGGTGTACTCGAGCAGTACTTC.

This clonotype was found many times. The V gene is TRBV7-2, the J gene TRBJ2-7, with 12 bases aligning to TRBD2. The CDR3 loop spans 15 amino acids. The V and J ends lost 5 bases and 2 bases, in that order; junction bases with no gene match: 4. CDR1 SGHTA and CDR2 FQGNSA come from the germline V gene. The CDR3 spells CASSRGLAGTYEQYF. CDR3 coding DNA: TGTGCCAGCAGCAGAGGACTAGCGGGGACCTACGAGCAGTACTTC.

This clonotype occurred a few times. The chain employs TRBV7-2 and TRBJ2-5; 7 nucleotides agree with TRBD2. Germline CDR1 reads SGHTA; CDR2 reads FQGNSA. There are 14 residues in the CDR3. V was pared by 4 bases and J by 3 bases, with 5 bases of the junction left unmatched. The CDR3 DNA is TGTGCCAGCAGCTCCCAAGGGACTAAAGAGACCCAGTACTTC. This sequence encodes CASSSQGTKETQYF. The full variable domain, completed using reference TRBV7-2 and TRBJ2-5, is GAGVSQSPSNKVTEKGKDVELRCDPISGHTALYWYRQSLGQGLEFLIYFQGNSAPDKSGLPSDRFSAERTGGSVSTLTIQRTQQEDSAVYLCASSSQGTKETQYFGPGTRLLVL.

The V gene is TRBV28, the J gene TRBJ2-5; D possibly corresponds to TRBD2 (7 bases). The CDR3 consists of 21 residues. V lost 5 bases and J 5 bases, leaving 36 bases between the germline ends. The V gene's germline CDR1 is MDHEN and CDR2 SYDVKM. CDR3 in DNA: TGTGCCAGCAGTCCTCCCTTCCAAGCCAGCCTTGGAATCAAGGGGGGGGAGACCCAGTACTTC. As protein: CASSPPFQASLGIKGGETQYF.

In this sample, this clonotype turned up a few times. CDR3 residues: CASSSKNQPQHF. The CDR3 coding sequence is TGTGCCAGCAGCTCGAAGAATCAGCCCCAGCATTTT. The chain has TRBV7-9 and TRBJ1-5, with D unclear. The CDR3 is 12 amino acids. The V gene lost 4 bases and the J gene lost 4 bases, with 5 bases spanning the gap. Germline assignment: CDR1 SEHNR and CDR2 FQNEAQ (reference sequence).

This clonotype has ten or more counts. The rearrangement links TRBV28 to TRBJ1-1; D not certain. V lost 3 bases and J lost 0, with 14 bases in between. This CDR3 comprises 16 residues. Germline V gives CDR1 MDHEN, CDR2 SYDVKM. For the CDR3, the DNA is TGTGCCAGCAGTTTGAATGACCTCATTATGAACACTGAAGCTTTCTTT. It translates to CASSLNDLIMNTEAFF.

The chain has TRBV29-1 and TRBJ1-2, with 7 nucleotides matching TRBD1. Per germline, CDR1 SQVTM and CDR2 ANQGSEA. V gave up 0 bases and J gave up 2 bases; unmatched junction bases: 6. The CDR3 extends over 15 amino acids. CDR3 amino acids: CSVEDVHRGNYGYTF. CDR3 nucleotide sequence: TGCAGCGTTGAAGATGTGCACAGGGGAAACTATGGCTACACCTTC. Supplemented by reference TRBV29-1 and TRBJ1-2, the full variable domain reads SAVISQKPSRDICQRGTSLTIQCQVDSQVTMMFWYRQQPGQSLTLIATANQGSEATYESGFVIDKFPISRPNLTFSTLTVSNMSPEDSSIYLCSVEDVHRGNYGYTFGSGTRLTVV.

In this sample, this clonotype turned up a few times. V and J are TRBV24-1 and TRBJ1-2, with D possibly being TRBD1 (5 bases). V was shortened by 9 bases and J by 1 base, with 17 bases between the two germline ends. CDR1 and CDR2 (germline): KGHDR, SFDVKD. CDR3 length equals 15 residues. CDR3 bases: TGTGCCACCCAAAACGGGGCCCTCGGTAACTATGGCTACACCTTC. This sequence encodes CATQNGALGNYGYTF.

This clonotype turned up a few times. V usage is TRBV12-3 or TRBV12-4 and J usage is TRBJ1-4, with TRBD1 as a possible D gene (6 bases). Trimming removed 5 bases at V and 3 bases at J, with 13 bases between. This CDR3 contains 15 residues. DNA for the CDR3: TGTGCCAGCAGTCTGGGGGCAGGATCTAATGAAAAACTGTTTTTT. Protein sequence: CASSLGAGSNEKLFF.